This entry describes one TCR beta chain. This entry comes from a study of blood T cell repertoires in COVID-19. Study as a whole: The United States, Italy and Spain were the sources of the acute and convalescent COVID-19 samples. PBMCs, B-cell-depleted T cells, or T cells were the source of the cDNA or gDNA that made up the material.

The CDR3 length is 13 residues. Trimming left V 4 bases short and J 0 bases short, with 4 bases between. Germline loops: CDR1 SGHRS, CDR2 YFSETQ. Original analysis: Reference gene primer amplification gave estimated nucleated cell counts. This table comes from immunoSEQ multiplex PCR, and its TCRdb copy is limited to in-frame clones, with some not included. That table supplies the V and J calls and clone size; D and trimming were determined from the DNA. The sample has around 150,000 clones; over 60% are singletons. This sequence was found in a man in his fifties with acute or convalescent COVID-19. The chain recombines TRBV5-1 with TRBJ2-2; no clear D. The specimen sequenced was peripheral blood. CDR3 protein: CASSPANTGELFF. The CDR3 bases are TGCGCCAGCAGCCCGGCGAACACCGGGGAGCTGTTTTTT.